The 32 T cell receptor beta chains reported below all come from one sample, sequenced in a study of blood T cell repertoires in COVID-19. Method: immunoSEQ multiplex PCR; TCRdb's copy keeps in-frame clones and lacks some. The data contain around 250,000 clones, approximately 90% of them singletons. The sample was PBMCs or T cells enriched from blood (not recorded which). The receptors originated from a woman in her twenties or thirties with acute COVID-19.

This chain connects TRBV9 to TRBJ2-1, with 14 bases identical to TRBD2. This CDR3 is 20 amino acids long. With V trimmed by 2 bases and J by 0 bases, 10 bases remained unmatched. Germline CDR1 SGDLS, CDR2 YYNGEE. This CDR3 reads CASSVNPGTSGSTSYNEQFF. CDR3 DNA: TGTGCCAGCAGCGTTAACCCGGGGACTAGCGGGAGTACCTCCTACAATGAGCAGTTCTTC.

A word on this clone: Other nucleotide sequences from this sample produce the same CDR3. DNA of the CDR3: TGCGCCAGCAGCCCTGGACAGGGACTCAACACTGAAGCTTTCTTT. Protein: CASSPGQGLNTEAFF. The rearrangement uses TRBV4-1 and TRBJ1-1, with TRBD1 identical over 8 bases. CDR3 length equals 15 residues. Germline V gene data show CDR1 as MGHRA and CDR2 as YSYEKL. V was clipped by 4 bases and J by 2 bases; unmatched bases: 6.

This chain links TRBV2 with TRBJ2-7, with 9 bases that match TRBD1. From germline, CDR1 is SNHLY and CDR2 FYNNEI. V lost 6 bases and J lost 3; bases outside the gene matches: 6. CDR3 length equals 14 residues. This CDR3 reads CASRRTGEDYEQYF. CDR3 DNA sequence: TGTGCCAGCAGAAGGACAGGGGAGGACTACGAGCAGTACTTC.

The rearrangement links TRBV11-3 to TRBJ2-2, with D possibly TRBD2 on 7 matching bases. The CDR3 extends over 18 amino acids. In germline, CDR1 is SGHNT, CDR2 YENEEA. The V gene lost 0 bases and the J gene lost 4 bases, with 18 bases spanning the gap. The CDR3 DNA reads TGTGCCAGCAGCTTAGATTTGAGGGGGAGGGCCGCCACCGGGGAGCTGTTTTTT. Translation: CASSLDLRGRAATGELFF.

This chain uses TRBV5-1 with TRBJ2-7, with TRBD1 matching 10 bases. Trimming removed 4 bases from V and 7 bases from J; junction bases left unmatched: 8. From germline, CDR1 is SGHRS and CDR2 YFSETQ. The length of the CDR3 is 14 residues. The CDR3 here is CASSMGQGIREQYF. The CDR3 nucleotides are TGCGCCAGCAGCATGGGACAGGGGATACGAGAGCAGTACTTC.

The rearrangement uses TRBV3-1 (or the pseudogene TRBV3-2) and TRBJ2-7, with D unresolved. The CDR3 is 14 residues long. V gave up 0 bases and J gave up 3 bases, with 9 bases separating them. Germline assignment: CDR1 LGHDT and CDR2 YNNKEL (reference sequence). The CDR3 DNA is TGTGCCAGCAGCCAAGAAATCTTCCGCTACGAGCAGTACTTC. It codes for CASSQEIFRYEQYF.

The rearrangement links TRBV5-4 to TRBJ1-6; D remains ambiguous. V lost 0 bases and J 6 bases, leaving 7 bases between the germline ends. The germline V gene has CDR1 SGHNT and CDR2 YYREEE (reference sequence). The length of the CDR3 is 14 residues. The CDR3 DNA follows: TGTGCCAGCAGCTTGGAATCAGTTAATTCACCCCTCCACTTT. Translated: CASSLESVNSPLHF. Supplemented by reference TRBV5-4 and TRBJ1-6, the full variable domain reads ETGVTQSPTHLIKTRGQQVTLRCSSQSGHNTVSWYQQALGQGPQFIFQYYREEENGRGNFPPRFSGLQFPNYSSELNVNALELDDSALYLCASSLESVNSPLHFGNGTRLTVT.

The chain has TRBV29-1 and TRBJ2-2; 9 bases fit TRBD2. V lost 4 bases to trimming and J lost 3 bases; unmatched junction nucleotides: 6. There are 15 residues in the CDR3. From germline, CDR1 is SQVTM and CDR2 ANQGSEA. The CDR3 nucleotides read TGCAGCGTTGGGGGGACTAGCTCGTACACCGGGGAGCTGTTTTTT. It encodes CSVGGTSSYTGELFF.

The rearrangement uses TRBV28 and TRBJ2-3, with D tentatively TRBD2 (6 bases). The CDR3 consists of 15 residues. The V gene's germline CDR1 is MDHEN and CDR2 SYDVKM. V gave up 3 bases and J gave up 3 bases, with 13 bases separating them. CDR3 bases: TGTGCCAGCAGTTTGAGCGGGCAGGGAACAGATACGCAGTATTTT. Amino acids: CASSLSGQGTDTQYF.

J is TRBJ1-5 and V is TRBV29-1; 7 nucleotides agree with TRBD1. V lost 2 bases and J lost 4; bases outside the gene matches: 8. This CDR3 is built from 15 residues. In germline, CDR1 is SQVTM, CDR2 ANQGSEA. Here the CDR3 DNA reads TGCAGCGTTGAAATCTCGGGACAGCTAAATCAGCCCCAGCATTTT. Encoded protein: CSVEISGQLNQPQHF.

In nucleotides, the CDR3 is TGTGCCAGCTCACCACGTACTAGCGGGGGCACAGATACGCAGTATTTT. It codes for CASSPRTSGGTDTQYF. The V call is TRBV18, the J call TRBJ2-3, with 10 nucleotides matching TRBD2. V shed 1 base and J 1 base; nucleotides not matched to a gene: 2. The germline CDR1 and CDR2 sequences are KGHSH and LQKENI. There are 16 residues in the CDR3.

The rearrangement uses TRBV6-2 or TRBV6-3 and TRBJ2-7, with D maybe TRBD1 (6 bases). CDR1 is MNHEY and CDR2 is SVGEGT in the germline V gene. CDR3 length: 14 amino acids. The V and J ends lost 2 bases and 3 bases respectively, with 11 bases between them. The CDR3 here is CASSYPGQSYEQYF. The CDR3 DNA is TGTGCCAGCAGTTACCCTGGACAGAGCTACGAGCAGTACTTC.

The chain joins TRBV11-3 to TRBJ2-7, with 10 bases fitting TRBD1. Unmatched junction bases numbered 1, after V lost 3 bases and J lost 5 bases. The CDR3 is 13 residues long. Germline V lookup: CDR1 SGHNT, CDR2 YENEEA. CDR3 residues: CASSFGQGDEQYF. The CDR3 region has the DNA TGTGCCAGCAGCTTCGGACAGGGGGACGAGCAGTACTTC.

The CDR3 coding sequence is TGTGCCAGTAGTCCTGAGTATATAGAGCCCCAGCATTTT. Translated: CASSPEYIEPQHF. The gene calls are TRBV19 and TRBJ1-5; no clear D gene. Germline CDR1 is LNHDA and CDR2 is SQIVND (reference sequence). The ends were cut back, 5 bases at V and 8 bases at J, with 13 bases in the middle. The CDR3 spans 13 residues.

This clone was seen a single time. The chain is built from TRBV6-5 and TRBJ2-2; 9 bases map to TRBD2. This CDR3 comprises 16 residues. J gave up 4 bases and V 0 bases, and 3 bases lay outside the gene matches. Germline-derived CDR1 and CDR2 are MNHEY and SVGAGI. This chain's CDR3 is CASSYSGLAITGELFF. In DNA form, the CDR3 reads TGTGCCAGCAGTTACTCGGGACTAGCAATCACCGGGGAGCTGTTTTTT.

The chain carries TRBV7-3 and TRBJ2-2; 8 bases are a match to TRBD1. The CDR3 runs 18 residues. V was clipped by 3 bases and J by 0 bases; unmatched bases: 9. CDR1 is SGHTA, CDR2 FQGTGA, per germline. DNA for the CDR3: TGTGCCAGCAGCTTGGGGACAGGAGAGCACGCGAACACCGGGGAGCTGTTTTTT. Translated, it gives CASSLGTGEHANTGELFF.

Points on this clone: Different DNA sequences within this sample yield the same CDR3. The CDR3 region is CAWSVRNEQFF. CDR3 DNA: TGTGCCTGGAGTGTCCGCAATGAGCAGTTCTTC. The gene calls are TRBV30 and TRBJ2-1, with D unresolved. The CDR3 spans 11 residues. The V gene lost 0 bases and the J gene lost 6 bases, with 3 bases spanning the gap. The V gene's germline CDR1 is GTSNPN and CDR2 SVGIG (reference sequence).

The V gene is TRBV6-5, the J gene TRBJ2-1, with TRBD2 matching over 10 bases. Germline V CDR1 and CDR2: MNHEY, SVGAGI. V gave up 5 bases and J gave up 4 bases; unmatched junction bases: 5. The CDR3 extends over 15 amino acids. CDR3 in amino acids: CASSPTSGIYNEQFF. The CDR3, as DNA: TGTGCCAGCAGTCCTACTAGCGGGATATACAATGAGCAGTTCTTC.

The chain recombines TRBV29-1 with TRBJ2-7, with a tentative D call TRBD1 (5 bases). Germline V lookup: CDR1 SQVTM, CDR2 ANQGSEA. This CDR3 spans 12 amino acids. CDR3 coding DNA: TGCAGATTGGTCGACAGATCCTACGAGCAGTACTTC. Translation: CRLVDRSYEQYF.

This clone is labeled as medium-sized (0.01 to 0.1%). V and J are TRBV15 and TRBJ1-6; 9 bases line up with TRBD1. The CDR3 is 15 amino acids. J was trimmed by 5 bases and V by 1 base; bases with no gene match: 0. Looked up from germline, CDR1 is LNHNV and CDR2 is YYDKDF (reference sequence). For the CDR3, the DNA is TGTGCCACCAGCAGAGGGACAGGGGATAATTCACCCCTCCACTTT. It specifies CATSRGTGDNSPLHF.

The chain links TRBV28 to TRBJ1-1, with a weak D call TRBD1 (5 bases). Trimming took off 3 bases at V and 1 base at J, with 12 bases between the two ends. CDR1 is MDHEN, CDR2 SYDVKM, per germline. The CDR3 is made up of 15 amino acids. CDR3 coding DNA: TGTGCCAGCAGTTTGCCCGACAGCAAGAACACTGAAGCTTTCTTT. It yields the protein CASSLPDSKNTEAFF.

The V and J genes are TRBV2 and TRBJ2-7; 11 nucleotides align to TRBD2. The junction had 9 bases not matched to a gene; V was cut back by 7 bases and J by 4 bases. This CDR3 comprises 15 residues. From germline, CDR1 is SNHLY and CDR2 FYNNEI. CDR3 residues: CASIGGTSGSYEQYF. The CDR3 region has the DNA TGTGCCAGCATAGGGGGCACTAGCGGGAGTTACGAGCAGTACTTC.

The CDR3 region has the DNA TGTGCCAGCAGCGTATCCCCTACAGAGAACACTGAAGCTTTCTTT. This codes for CASSVSPTENTEAFF. The chain links TRBV9 to TRBJ1-1, with D hard to call. V was trimmed by 1 base and J by 1 base, leaving 11 bases between them. This CDR3 spans 15 amino acids. CDR1 is SGDLS, CDR2 YYNGEE, per germline.

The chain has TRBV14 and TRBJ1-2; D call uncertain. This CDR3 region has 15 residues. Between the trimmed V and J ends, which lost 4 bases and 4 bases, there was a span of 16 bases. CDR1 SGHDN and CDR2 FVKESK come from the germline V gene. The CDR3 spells CASSPRGARSYGYTF. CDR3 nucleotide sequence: TGTGCCAGCAGCCCCCGGGGAGCACGATCCTATGGCTACACCTTC. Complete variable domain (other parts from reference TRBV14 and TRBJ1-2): EAGVTQFPSHSVIEKGQTVTLRCDPISGHDNLYWYRRVMGKEIKFLLHFVKESKQDESGMPNNRFLAERTGGTYSTLKVQPAELEDSGVYFCASSPRGARSYGYTFGSGTRLTVV.

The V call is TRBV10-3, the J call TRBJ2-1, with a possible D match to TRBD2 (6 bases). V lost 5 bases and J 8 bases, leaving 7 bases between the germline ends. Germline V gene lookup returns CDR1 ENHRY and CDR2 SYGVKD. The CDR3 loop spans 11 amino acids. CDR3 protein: CAISSGDEQFF. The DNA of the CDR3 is TGTGCCATCAGTTCGGGAGATGAGCAGTTCTTC.

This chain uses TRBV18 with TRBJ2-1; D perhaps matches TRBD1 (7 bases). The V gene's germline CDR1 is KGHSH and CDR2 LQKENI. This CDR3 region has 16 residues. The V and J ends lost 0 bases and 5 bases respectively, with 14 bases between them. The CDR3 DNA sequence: TGTGCCAGCTCACCACCGACAGGGCCGGGGGACAATGAGCAGTTCTTC. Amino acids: CASSPPTGPGDNEQFF.

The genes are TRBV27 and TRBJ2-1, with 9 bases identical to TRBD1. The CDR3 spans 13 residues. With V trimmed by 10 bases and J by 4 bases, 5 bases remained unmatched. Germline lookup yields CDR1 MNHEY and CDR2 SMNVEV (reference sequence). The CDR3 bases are TGTGCCACGGGACAGGGCGTATACAATGAGCAGTTCTTC. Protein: CATGQGVYNEQFF.

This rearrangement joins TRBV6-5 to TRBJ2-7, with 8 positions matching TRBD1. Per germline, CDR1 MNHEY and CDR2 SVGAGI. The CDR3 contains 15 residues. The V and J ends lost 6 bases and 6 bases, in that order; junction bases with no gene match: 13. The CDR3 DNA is TGTGCCAGCAGCTGGGTAGGGGACAGGAACGGCGAGCAGTACTTC. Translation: CASSWVGDRNGEQYF.

CDR3 in amino acids: CAISVGDYYNEQFF. Written as DNA, the CDR3 is TGTGCCATCAGTGTCGGGGACTATTACAATGAGCAGTTCTTC. The chain couples TRBV10-3 to TRBJ2-1; 7 nucleotides match TRBD2. Germline trimming cut 4 bases from V and 4 bases from J; bases unmatched to any gene: 4. CDR1 and CDR2 (germline): ENHRY, SYGVKD. The CDR3 covers 14 residues.

The CDR3 DNA reads TGTGCCAGCAGCCAAGATCCCGCCGGCTCTGGAAACACCATATATTTT. This sequence encodes CASSQDPAGSGNTIYF. The chain carries TRBV14 and TRBJ1-3, with unresolved D. Germline V gene sequence: CDR1 SGHDN, CDR2 FVKESK. V was clipped by 0 bases and J by 0 bases, with 9 bases between them. The CDR3 is 16 amino acids.

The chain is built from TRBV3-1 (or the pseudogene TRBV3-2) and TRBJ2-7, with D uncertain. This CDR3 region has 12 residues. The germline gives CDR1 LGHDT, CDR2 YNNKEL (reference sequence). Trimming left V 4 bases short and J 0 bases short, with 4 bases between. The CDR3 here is CASSRHSYEQYF. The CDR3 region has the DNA TGTGCCAGCAGCCGACACTCCTACGAGCAGTACTTC.

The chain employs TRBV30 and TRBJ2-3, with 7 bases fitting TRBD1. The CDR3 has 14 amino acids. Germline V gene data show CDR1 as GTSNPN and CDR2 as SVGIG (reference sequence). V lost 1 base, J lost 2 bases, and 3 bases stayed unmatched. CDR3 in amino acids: CAWSGDSFTDTQYF. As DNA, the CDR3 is TGTGCCTGGAGTGGGGACAGCTTCACAGATACGCAGTATTTT. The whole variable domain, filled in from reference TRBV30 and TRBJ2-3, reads SQTIHQWPATLVQPVGSPLSLECTVEGTSNPNLYWYRQAAGRGLQLLFYSVGIGQISSEVPQNLSASRPQDRQFILSSKKLLLSDSGFYLCAWSGDSFTDTQYFGPGTRLTVL.